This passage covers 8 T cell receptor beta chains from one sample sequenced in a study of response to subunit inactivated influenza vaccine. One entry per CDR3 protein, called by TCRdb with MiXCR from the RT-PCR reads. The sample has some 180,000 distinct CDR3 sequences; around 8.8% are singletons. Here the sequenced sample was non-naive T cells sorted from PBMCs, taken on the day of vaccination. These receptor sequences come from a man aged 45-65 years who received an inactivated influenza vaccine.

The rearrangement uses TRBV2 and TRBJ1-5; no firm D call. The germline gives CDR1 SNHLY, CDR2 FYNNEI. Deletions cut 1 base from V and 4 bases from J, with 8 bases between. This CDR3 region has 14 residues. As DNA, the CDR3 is TGTGCCAGCAGTGAAGAGGGAGGGAATCAGCCCCAGCATTTT. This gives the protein CASSEEGGNQPQHF.

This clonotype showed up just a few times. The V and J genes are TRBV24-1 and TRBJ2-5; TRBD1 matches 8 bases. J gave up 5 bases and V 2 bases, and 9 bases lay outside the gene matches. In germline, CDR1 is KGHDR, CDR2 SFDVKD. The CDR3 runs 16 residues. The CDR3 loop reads CATSDSRQGLGETQYF. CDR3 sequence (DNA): TGTGCCACCAGTGATTCACGACAGGGGCTCGGGGAGACCCAGTACTTC.

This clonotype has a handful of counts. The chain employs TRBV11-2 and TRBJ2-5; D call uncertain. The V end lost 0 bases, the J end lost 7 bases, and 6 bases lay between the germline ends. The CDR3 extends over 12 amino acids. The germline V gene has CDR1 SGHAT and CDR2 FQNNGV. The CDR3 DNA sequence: TGTGCCAGCAGCTTAGAGTTGGGGACCCAGTACTTC. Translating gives CASSLELGTQYF.

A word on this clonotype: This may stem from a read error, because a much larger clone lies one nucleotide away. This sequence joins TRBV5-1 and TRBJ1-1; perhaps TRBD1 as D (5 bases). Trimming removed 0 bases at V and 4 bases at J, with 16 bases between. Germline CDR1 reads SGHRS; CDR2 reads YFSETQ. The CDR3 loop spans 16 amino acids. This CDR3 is CASSLEWGTRGTEAFF. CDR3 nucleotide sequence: TGCGCCAGCAGCTTGGAATGGGGGACGCGGGGCACTGAAGCTTTCTTT.

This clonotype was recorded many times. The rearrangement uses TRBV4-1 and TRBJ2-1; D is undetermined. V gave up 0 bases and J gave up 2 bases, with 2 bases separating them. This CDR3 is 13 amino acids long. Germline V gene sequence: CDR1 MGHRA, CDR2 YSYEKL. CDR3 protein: CASSQEAYNEQFF. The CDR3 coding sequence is TGCGCCAGCAGCCAAGAAGCCTACAATGAGCAGTTCTTC.

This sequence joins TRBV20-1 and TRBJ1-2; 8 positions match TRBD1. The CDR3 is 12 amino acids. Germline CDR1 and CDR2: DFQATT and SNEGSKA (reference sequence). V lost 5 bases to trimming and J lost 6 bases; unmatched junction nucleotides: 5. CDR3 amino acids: CSAGTGGDGYTF. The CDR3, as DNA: TGCAGTGCTGGAACAGGGGGAGATGGCTACACCTTC.

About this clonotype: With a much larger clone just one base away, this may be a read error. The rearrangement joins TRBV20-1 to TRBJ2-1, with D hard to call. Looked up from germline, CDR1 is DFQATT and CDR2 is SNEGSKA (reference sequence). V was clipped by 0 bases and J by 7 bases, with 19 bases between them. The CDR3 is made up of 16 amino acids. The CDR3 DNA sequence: TGCAGTGCTAGAGATCTAGGTAGCTGGAGAAGGAATGAGCAGTTCTTC. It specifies CSARDLGSWRRNEQFF.

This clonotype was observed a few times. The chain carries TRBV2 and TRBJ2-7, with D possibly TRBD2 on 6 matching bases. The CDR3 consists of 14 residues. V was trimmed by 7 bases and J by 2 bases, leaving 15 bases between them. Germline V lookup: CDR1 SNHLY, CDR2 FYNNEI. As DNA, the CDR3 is TGTGCCAGCAACCCACGGAGGGGCCCCTACGAGCAGTACTTC. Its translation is CASNPRRGPYEQYF. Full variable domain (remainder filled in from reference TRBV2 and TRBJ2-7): EPEVTQTPSHQVTQMGQEVILRCVPISNHLYFYWYRQILGQKVEFLVSFYNNEISEKSEIFDDQFSVERPDGSNFTLKIRSTKLEDSAMYFCASNPRRGPYEQYFGPGTRLTVT.